This entry lists 27 T cell receptor beta chains sequenced from one sample in a study of OX40 agonist ivuxolimab in advanced cancers. Using immunoSEQ multiplex PCR, the repertoire was profiled, and TCRdb retains in-frame clones only, with some absent. The sample holds about 76,000 clones, 85% seen once. This sample comprised CD4+ or CD8+ T cells sorted from blood, obtained in a trial of the OX40 agonist ivuxolimab. All receptors derive from an adult with an advanced solid tumor such as melanoma, head and neck, liver or kidney cancer.

The V and J genes are TRBV12-5 and TRBJ2-1; 7 nucleotides match TRBD1. The CDR3 is 14 amino acids. Germline V CDR1 and CDR2: LGHNT, FRNRAP. Trimming at V came to 3 bases and at J to 4 bases, leaving 3 bases not matched to a gene. Here the CDR3 DNA reads TGTGCTAGTGGTTTCACGGGACAGTACAATGAGCAGTTCTTC. Protein: CASGFTGQYNEQFF.

CDR3 loop: CASSGGRAQHF. The CDR3 DNA follows: TGTGCCAGCAGTGGAGGGCGGGCCCAGCATTTT. The V call is TRBV6-1, the J call TRBJ1-5; no firm D call. Germline-derived CDR1 and CDR2 are MNHNS and SASEGT. The V end lost 4 bases, the J end lost 11 bases, and 9 bases lay between the germline ends. The CDR3 totals 11 residues.

The chain uses TRBV10-2 and TRBJ2-7; D unresolved. The CDR3 covers 14 residues. With 1 base removed from V and 7 bases from J, the gap between germline ends came to 14 bases. Germline V gene sequence: CDR1 WSHSY, CDR2 SAAADI. As DNA, the CDR3 is TGCGCCAGCAGTGAGTGGGCCGAGGTATTGGAGCAGTACTTC. Its protein is CASSEWAEVLEQYF.

The rearrangement joins TRBV5-1 to TRBJ1-4; 9 nucleotides align to TRBD1. The CDR3 has 19 residues. Germline V gives CDR1 SGHRS, CDR2 YFSETQ. After removal of 5 bases from V and 3 bases from J, the junction contained 17 bases not matched to a gene. CDR3 protein: CASRLGLTGGSVSNEKLFF. CDR3 sequence (DNA): TGCGCCAGCAGACTAGGTCTAACAGGGGGCAGCGTTTCTAATGAAAAACTGTTTTTT.

The V gene is TRBV6-5, the J gene TRBJ1-3; unclear D gene. V was shortened by 0 bases and J by 4 bases, with 13 bases between the two germline ends. Germline CDR1 reads MNHEY; CDR2 reads SVGAGI. The CDR3 is 16 residues long. The DNA for the CDR3 is TGTGCCAGCAGTTACTCGAGGGAAGGGAGAGGAAACACCATATATTTT. Protein product: CASSYSREGRGNTIYF.

V and J are TRBV18 and TRBJ2-1; perhaps TRBD2 as D (6 bases). Trimming left V 5 bases short and J 6 bases short, with 11 bases between. The CDR3 runs to 13 residues. The V gene's germline CDR1 is KGHSH and CDR2 LQKENI. CDR3 region: CASSDGSGNEQFF. The CDR3 bases are TGTGCCAGCTCAGACGGGAGCGGCAATGAGCAGTTCTTC.

The CDR3 loop is CASGLVPQGGSYEQYF. The DNA for the CDR3 is TGTGCTAGTGGTTTGGTACCACAGGGGGGAAGCTACGAGCAGTACTTC. This chain connects TRBV12-5 to TRBJ2-7; 8 positions agree with TRBD1. This CDR3 spans 16 amino acids. Per germline, CDR1 LGHNT and CDR2 FRNRAP. Trimming at V came to 0 bases and at J to 3 bases, leaving 7 bases not matched to a gene.

The chain links TRBV7-3 to TRBJ1-5; tentative D call: TRBD1 (6 bases). V lost 5 bases, J lost 2 bases, and 16 bases lay in between. The CDR3 runs to 16 residues. Germline-derived CDR1 and CDR2 are SGHTA and FQGTGA. CDR3 protein: CASSPRGPGGNQPQHF. DNA for the CDR3: TGTGCCAGCAGCCCTAGAGGGCCAGGGGGCAATCAGCCCCAGCATTTT.

The chain employs TRBV7-3 and TRBJ2-1, with D possibly being TRBD2 (5 bases). CDR3 length equals 16 residues. CDR1 is SGHTA, CDR2 FQGTGA, per germline. Trimming shortened V by 0 bases and J by 2 bases, and 11 bases separated the two germline ends. The CDR3 protein is CASSLTLAIPYNEQFF. CDR3 DNA sequence: TGTGCCAGCAGCTTAACGTTAGCGATTCCCTACAATGAGCAGTTCTTC.

This clone came up once. The rearrangement links TRBV14 to TRBJ1-1, with TRBD1 identical over 12 bases. CDR1 SGHDN and CDR2 FVKESK come from the germline V gene. Trimming took 4 bases from V and 5 from J; bases not matched to a gene: 14. The CDR3 has 18 residues. As DNA, the CDR3 is TGTGCCAGCAGCCCCGAGGGCGGGACAGGGGGCGTTGGAACTGAAGCTTTCTTT. Its protein is CASSPEGGTGGVGTEAFF. Full variable domain (remainder filled in from reference TRBV14 and TRBJ1-1): EAGVTQFPSHSVIEKGQTVTLRCDPISGHDNLYWYRRVMGKEIKFLLHFVKESKQDESGMPNNRFLAERTGGTYSTLKVQPAELEDSGVYFCASSPEGGTGGVGTEAFFGQGTRLTVV.

Comments on this clone: The identical CDR3 is also encoded by other nucleotide sequences in the sample. This chain joins TRBV5-1 and TRBJ1-5; maybe TRBD1 (6 bases). Germline lookup yields CDR1 SGHRS and CDR2 YFSETQ. The V end was cut by 1 base, the J end by 0 bases, with 8 bases between. This CDR3 spans 15 amino acids. The CDR3 reads CASSLQGNSNQPQHF. CDR3 DNA sequence: TGCGCCAGCAGCTTGCAGGGGAATAGCAATCAGCCCCAGCATTTT.

The V call is TRBV28, the J call TRBJ2-7; TRBD2 aligns across 12 bases. This CDR3 comprises 15 residues. The germline CDR1 and CDR2 sequences are MDHEN and SYDVKM. J gave up 3 bases and V 7 bases, and 7 bases lay outside the gene matches. CDR3 nucleotides: TGTGCCAGCACCACGGGACTAGCGGGTCTCTACGAGCAGTACTTC. This encodes CASTTGLAGLYEQYF.

This clone has just one count. The chain employs TRBV14 and TRBJ1-1; D gene ambiguous. Trimming left V 4 bases short and J 8 bases short, with 14 bases between. The germline V gene has CDR1 SGHDN and CDR2 FVKESK. This CDR3 spans 13 amino acids. CDR3 in amino acids: CASSLVDRLEAFF. The CDR3 coding sequence is TGTGCCAGCAGCCTAGTGGACCGACTAGAAGCTTTCTTT.

This clone was observed a few times. V gene TRBV20-1 combines with J gene TRBJ1-4; no clear D gene. Germline V lookup: CDR1 DFQATT, CDR2 SNEGSKA (reference sequence). Trimming removed 1 base at V and 12 bases at J, with 9 bases between. The CDR3 runs 11 residues. CDR3 in DNA: TGCAGTGCTAGAGGACTGGGCGAACTGTTTTTT. This codes for CSARGLGELFF.

The chain carries TRBV29-1 and TRBJ1-1; D not certain. CDR1 SQVTM and CDR2 ANQGSEA come from the germline V gene. This CDR3 contains 12 residues. The V end was cut by 5 bases, the J end by 1 base, with 8 bases between. The CDR3 protein is CSVIRGNTEAFF. CDR3 sequence (DNA): TGCAGCGTTATTCGGGGGAACACTGAAGCTTTCTTT.

CDR3 sequence (DNA): TGTGCCAGCAGCGGACAGGGGCTTGGAAACACCATATATTTT. This gives the protein CASSGQGLGNTIYF. The chain is built from TRBV9 and TRBJ1-3, with TRBD1 identical over 8 bases. Trimming took 3 bases from V and 3 from J; bases not matched to a gene: 2. Germline lookup yields CDR1 SGDLS and CDR2 YYNGEE. The CDR3 has 14 residues.

This clone was picked up a small number of times. The chain employs TRBV6-5 and TRBJ1-3; D is possibly TRBD1 (5 bases). CDR1 and CDR2 from the germline V gene are MNHEY and SVGAGI. This CDR3 comprises 14 residues. V was clipped by 4 bases and J by 4 bases, with 11 bases between them. CDR3 nucleotide sequence: TGTGCCAGCAGTTTCGGGACCCTAGGAAACACCATATATTTT. Translating it yields CASSFGTLGNTIYF.

V usage is TRBV7-9 and J usage is TRBJ2-1, with TRBD2 matching 11 bases. Looked up from germline, CDR1 is SEHNR and CDR2 is FQNEAQ (reference sequence). The CDR3 has 16 amino acids. The V and J ends lost 5 bases and 7 bases, in that order; junction bases with no gene match: 10. CDR3 sequence reads: CASSPTLAGDLNEQFF. DNA for the CDR3: TGTGCCAGCAGCCCTACACTAGCGGGAGATCTTAATGAGCAGTTCTTC.

This clone was observed once. As DNA, the CDR3 is TGTGCCAGCAGCGTTGGCGTAGCGGGCAATCAGCCCCAGCATTTT. It encodes CASSVGVAGNQPQHF. This chain links TRBV9 with TRBJ1-5; D gene ambiguous. Per germline, CDR1 SGDLS and CDR2 YYNGEE. CDR3 length equals 15 residues. V was clipped by 2 bases and J by 2 bases, with 11 bases between them.

The chain employs TRBV5-4 and TRBJ1-4, with TRBD1 identical over 9 bases. Trimming removed 4 bases from V and 7 bases from J; junction bases left unmatched: 5. This CDR3 comprises 14 residues. Germline lookup yields CDR1 SGHNT and CDR2 YYREEE (reference sequence). This CDR3 is CASSQQGAREKLFF. DNA for the CDR3: TGTGCCAGCAGCCAACAGGGGGCGCGTGAAAAACTGTTTTTT.

This clone has a single count. The V call is TRBV29-1, the J call TRBJ2-7; 11 nucleotides agree with TRBD1. With 6 bases clipped from V and 2 bases from J, the junction kept 3 bases outside the gene matches. Germline V gene sequence: CDR1 SQVTM, CDR2 ANQGSEA. This CDR3 contains 13 residues. CDR3 DNA sequence: TGCAGCGTCCAGGGACAGGGGGCCTACGAGCAGTACTTC. Its translation: CSVQGQGAYEQYF.

The gene calls are TRBV11-2 and TRBJ1-5, with no clear D. Germline CDR1 and CDR2: SGHAT and FQNNGV. The CDR3 has 15 residues. Trimming removed 1 base from V and 2 bases from J, with 9 bases in between. As DNA, the CDR3 is TGTGCCAGCAGCTTAGGGGGAAAGGGCAATCAGCCCCAGCATTTT. It encodes CASSLGGKGNQPQHF.

This chain connects TRBV4-2 to TRBJ1-1, with D possibly TRBD1 on 5 matching bases. The CDR3 length is 15 residues. CDR1 and CDR2 from the germline V gene are LGHNA and YNFKEQ. V was trimmed by 4 bases and J by 2 bases, leaving 14 bases between them. The DNA for the CDR3 is TGTGCCAGCAGCCTCCGGGGGACGGTTAACACTGAAGCTTTCTTT. This encodes CASSLRGTVNTEAFF.

J is TRBJ1-2 and V is TRBV19; D is ambiguous. This CDR3 comprises 15 residues. The V gene lost 3 bases and the J gene lost 0 bases, with 11 bases spanning the gap. Germline values: CDR1 LNHDA, CDR2 SQIVND (reference sequence). CDR3 sequence reads: CASSIREATNYGYTF. The CDR3, as DNA: TGTGCCAGTAGTATCCGGGAAGCGACTAACTATGGCTACACCTTC.

This clone was recorded a few times. The V call is TRBV4-3, the J call TRBJ1-2; the D gene is possibly TRBD1 (5 bases). CDR1 is LGHNA and CDR2 is YSLEER in the germline V gene. Trimming removed 1 base at V and 7 bases at J, with 13 bases between. The CDR3 consists of 14 residues. Written as DNA, the CDR3 is TGCGCCAGCAGCCAAGGGGGACCTGTCGGTGGCTACACCTTC. Translated, it gives CASSQGGPVGGYTF.

The chain combines TRBV6-1 with TRBJ1-2; the match to TRBD1 covers 8 bases. The CDR3 sequence is 15 residues long. Germline V gene sequence: CDR1 MNHNS, CDR2 SASEGT. V was pared by 3 bases and J by 7 bases, with 10 bases of the junction left unmatched. The CDR3 nucleotides are TGTGCCAGCAGTGAGATGCAGGGGGCGTTCGGTGGCTACACCTTC. Residues: CASSEMQGAFGGYTF.

The CDR3 spells CASSLGGTSVTNEQFF. CDR3 coding DNA: TGTGCCAGCAGCTTAGGGGGGACTAGCGTGACCAATGAGCAGTTCTTC. The rearrangement uses TRBV11-2 and TRBJ2-1; the match to TRBD2 covers 10 bases. The length of the CDR3 is 16 residues. Looked up from germline, CDR1 is SGHAT and CDR2 is FQNNGV. V was pared by 1 base and J by 6 bases, with 6 bases of the junction left unmatched.